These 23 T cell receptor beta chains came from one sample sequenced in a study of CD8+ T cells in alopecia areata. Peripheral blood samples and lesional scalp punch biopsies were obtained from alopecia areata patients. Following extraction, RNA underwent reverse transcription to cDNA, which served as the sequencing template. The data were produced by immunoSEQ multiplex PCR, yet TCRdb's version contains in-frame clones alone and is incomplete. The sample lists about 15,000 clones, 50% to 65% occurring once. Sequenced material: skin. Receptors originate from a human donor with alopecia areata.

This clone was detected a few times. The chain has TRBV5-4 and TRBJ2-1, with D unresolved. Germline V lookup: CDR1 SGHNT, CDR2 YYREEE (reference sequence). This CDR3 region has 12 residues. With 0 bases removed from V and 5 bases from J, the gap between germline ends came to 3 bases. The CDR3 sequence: CASSLVDNEQFF. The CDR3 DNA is TGTGCCAGCAGCTTGGTAGACAATGAGCAGTTCTTC.

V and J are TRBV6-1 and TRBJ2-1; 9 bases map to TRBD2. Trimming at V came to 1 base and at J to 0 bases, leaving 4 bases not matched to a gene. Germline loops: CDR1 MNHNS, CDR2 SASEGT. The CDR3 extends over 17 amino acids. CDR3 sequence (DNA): TGTGCCAGCAGTGAAGTAGCGGGAGCCCCCTCCTACAATGAGCAGTTCTTC. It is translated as CASSEVAGAPSYNEQFF.

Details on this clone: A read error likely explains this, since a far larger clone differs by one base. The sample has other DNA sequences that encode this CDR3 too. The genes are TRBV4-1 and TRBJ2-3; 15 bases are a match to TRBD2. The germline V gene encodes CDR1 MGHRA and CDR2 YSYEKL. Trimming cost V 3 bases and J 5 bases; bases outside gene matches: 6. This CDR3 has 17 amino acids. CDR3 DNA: TGCGCCAGCAGCCAGGACAGGGGACTAGCGGGAGGAGATACGCAGTATTTT. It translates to CASSQDRGLAGGDTQYF.

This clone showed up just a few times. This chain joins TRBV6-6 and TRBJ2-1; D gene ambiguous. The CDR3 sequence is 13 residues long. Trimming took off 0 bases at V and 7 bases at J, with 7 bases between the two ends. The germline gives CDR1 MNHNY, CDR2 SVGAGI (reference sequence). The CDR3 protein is CASSYSMANEQFF. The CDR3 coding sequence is TGTGCCAGCAGTTACTCGATGGCTAATGAGCAGTTCTTC.

CDR3 bases: TGTGCCAGCAGCTTAATTCGAGGACTAGCGCCATTCAATGAGCAGTTCTTC. Translation: CASSLIRGLAPFNEQFF. The V gene is TRBV11-3, the J gene TRBJ2-1, with 9 bases aligning to TRBD2. The CDR3 runs to 17 residues. Germline V gives CDR1 SGHNT, CDR2 YENEEA. The ends lost 2 bases at V and 6 bases at J; junction bases unmatched: 11.

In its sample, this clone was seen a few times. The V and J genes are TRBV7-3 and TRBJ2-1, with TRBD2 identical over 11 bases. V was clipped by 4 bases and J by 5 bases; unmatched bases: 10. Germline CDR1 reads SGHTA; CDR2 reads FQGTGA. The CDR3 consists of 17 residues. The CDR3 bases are TGTGCCAGCAGCTCGCCTGGTGTTAGCGGGGGGGACAATGAGCAGTTCTTC. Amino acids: CASSSPGVSGGDNEQFF.

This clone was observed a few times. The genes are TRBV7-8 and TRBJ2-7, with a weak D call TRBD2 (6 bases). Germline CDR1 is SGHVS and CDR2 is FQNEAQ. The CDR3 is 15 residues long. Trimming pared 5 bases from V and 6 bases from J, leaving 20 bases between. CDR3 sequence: CASSLSPRDSGEQYF. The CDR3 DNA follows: TGTGCCAGCAGCCTATCCCCGCGGGATTCGGGCGAGCAGTACTTC.

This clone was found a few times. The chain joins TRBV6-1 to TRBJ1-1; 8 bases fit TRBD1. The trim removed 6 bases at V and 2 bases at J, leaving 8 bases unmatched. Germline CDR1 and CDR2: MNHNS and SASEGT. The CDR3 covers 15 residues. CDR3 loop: CASRQYQGANTEAFF. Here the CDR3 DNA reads TGTGCCAGCAGGCAGTATCAGGGGGCAAACACTGAAGCTTTCTTT.

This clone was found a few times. CDR3 loop: CASSLVVGTSTDTQYF. CDR3 DNA: TGTGCCAGCAGCTTAGTTGTCGGGACTAGCACAGATACGCAGTATTTT. The V gene is TRBV7-6, the J gene TRBJ2-3; perhaps TRBD2 as D (6 bases). Germline CDR1 is SGHVS and CDR2 is FNYEAQ. V lost 1 base to trimming and J lost 0 bases, with 11 bases between them. This CDR3 has 16 residues.

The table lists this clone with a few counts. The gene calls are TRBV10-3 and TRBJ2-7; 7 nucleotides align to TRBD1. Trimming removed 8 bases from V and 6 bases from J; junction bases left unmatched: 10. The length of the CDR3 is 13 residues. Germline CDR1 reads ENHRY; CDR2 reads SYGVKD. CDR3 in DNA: TGTGCCATCCTCCCCCGGGGACAGCGCGAGCAGTACTTC. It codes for CAILPRGQREQYF.

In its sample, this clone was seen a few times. The CDR3 is CASSLGTGGNQPQHF. Written as DNA, the CDR3 is TGTGCCAGCAGTTTAGGTACAGGCGGCAATCAGCCCCAGCATTTT. The chain joins TRBV7-3 to TRBJ1-5; D might be TRBD1 (5 bases). Germline-derived CDR1 and CDR2 are SGHTA and FQGTGA. This CDR3 region has 15 residues. V was trimmed by 6 bases and J by 2 bases, leaving 14 bases between them.

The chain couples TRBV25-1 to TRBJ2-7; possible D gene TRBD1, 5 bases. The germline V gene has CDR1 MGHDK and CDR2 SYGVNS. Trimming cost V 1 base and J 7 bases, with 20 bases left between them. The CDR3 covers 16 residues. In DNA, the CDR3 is TGTGCCAGCAGTGAATTAGGGGCGAACCTACTAAGAGAGCAGTACTTC. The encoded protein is CASSELGANLLREQYF.

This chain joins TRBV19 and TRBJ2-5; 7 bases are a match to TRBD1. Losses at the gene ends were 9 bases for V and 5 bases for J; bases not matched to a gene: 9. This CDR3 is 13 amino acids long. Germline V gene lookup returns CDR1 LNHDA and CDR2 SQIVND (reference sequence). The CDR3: CASGDSRGETQYF. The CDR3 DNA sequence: TGTGCCAGCGGGGACAGCCGAGGGGAGACCCAGTACTTC. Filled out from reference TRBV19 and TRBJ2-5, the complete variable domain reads DGGITQSPKYLFRKEGQNVTLSCEQNLNHDAMYWYRQDPGQGLRLIYYSQIVNDFQKGDIAEGYSVSREKKESFPLTVTSAQKNPTAFYLCASGDSRGETQYFGPGTRLLVL.

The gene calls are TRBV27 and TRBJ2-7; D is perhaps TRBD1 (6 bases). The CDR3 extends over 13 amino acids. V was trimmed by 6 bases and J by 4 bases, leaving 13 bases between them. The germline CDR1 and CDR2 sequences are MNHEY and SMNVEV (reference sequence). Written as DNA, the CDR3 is TGTGCCAGCAGACGGACAGCAAAGTACGAGCAGTACTTC. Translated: CASRRTAKYEQYF.

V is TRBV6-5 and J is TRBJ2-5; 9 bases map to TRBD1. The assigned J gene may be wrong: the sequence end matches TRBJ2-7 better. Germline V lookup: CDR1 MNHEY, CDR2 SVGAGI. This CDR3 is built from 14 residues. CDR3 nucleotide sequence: TGTGCCAGCAGTTACCGGACAGGGGCTGGCGAGCAGTACTTC. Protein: CASSYRTGAGEQYF.

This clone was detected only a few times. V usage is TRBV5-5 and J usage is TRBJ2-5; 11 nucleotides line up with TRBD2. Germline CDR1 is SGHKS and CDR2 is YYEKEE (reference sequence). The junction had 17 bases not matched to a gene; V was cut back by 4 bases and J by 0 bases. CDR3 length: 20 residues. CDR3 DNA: TGTGCCAGCAGCACTTCTAGAAGGAGGCTAGCGGGAGGCTACCAAGAGACCCAGTACTTC. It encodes CASSTSRRRLAGGYQETQYF.

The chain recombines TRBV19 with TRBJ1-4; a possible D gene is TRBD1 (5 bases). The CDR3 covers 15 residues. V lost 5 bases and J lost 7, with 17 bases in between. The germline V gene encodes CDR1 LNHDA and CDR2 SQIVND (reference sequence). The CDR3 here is CASSPRWDGGEKLFF. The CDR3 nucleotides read TGTGCCAGTAGTCCCCGTTGGGACGGGGGTGAAAAACTGTTTTTT.

The CDR3 DNA reads TGTGCCAGCAGTTTGTCGGGGGTGACGGGACAGATCCTCTACGAGCAGTACTTC. Its translation is CASSLSGVTGQILYEQYF. V usage is TRBV28 and J usage is TRBJ2-5; possible D gene TRBD1, 7 bases. The J call is uncertain, as TRBJ2-7 better fits the DNA end. CDR1 is MDHEN, CDR2 SYDVKM, per germline. This CDR3 contains 18 residues.

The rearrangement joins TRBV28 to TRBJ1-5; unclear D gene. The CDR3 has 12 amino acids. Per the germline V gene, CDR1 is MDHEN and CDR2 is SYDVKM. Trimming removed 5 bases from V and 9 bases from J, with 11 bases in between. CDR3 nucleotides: TGTGCCAGCAGTCATGGGCGGGGGCCCCAGCATTTT. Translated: CASSHGRGPQHF.

This CDR3 is CASSLSPFLGRGQDEETQYF. The DNA of the CDR3 is TGTGCCAGCAGTTTATCCCCATTTTTGGGTCGGGGGCAGGACGAAGAGACCCAGTACTTC. The gene calls are TRBV28 and TRBJ2-5; D may be TRBD1 or TRBD2 (6 bases each). Trimming cost V 1 base and J 3 bases, with 27 bases left between them. The CDR3 covers 20 residues. Per the germline V gene, CDR1 is MDHEN and CDR2 is SYDVKM.

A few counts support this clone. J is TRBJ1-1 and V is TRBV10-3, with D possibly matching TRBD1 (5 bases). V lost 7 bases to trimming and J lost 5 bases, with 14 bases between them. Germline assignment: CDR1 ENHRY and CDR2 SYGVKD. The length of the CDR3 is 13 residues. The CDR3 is CAITEAGGTEAFF. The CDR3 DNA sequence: TGTGCCATCACCGAAGCTGGGGGGACTGAAGCTTTCTTT.

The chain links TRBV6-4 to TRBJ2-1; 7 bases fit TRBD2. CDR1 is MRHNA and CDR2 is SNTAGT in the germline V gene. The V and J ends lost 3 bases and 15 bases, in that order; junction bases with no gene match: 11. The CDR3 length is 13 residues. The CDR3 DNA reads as TGTGCCAGCAGTGAGAACTCCGGGACTACTCCGTTCTTC. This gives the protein CASSENSGTTPFF.

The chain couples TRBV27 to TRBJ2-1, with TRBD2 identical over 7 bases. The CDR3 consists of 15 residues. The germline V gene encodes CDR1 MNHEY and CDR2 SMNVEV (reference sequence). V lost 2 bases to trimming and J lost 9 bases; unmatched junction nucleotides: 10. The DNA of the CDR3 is TGTGCCAGCAGTTTAAGGATGGGCTTAGCGGGTGAGCAGTTCTTC. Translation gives CASSLRMGLAGEQFF.